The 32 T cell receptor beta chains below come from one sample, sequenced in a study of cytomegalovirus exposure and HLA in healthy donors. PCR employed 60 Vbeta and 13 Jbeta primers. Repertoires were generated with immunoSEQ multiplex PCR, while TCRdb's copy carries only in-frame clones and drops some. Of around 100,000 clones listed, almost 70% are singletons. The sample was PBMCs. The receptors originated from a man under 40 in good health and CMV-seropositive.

CDR3 loop: CASSPRTGMNTEAFF. In nucleotides, the CDR3 is TGTGCCAGCAGCCCAAGGACAGGGATGAACACTGAAGCTTTCTTT. V and J are TRBV6-1 and TRBJ1-1, with TRBD1 matching 8 bases. This CDR3 region has 15 residues. The junction had 6 bases not matched to a gene; V was cut back by 6 bases and J by 0 bases. Germline CDR1 and CDR2: MNHNS and SASEGT.

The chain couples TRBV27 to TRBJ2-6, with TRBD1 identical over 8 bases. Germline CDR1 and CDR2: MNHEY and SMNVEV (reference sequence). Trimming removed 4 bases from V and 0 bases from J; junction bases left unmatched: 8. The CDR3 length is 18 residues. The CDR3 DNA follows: TGTGCCAGCAGTTCCGGACAGGGCCTAGGCTCTGGGGCCAACGTCCTGACTTTC. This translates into CASSSGQGLGSGANVLTF.

CDR3 in amino acids: CASSLFDREAENTGELFF. CDR3 bases: TGCGCCAGCAGCTTGTTCGACAGGGAGGCAGAAAACACCGGGGAGCTGTTTTTT. The chain is built from TRBV5-1 and TRBJ2-2; D might be TRBD1 (7 bases). V was trimmed by 1 base and J by 2 bases, leaving 18 bases between them. Germline assignment: CDR1 SGHRS and CDR2 YFSETQ. The CDR3 contains 18 residues.

The CDR3 nucleotides are TGTGCCATCAGTGAGGCACCGGGACAGGCTGAAGAGACCCAGTACTTC. It is translated as CAISEAPGQAEETQYF. The chain couples TRBV10-3 to TRBJ2-5; TRBD1 matches at 8 bases. V dropped 2 bases and J dropped 3; count of bases not matched to a gene: 8. Germline V gene lookup returns CDR1 ENHRY and CDR2 SYGVKD. The CDR3 consists of 16 residues.

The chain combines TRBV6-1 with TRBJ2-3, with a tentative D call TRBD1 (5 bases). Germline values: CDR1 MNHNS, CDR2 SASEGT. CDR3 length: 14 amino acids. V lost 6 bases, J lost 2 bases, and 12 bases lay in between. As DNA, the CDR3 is TGTGCCAGCAGAGACGCAGGGCTCACAGATACGCAGTATTTT. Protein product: CASRDAGLTDTQYF.

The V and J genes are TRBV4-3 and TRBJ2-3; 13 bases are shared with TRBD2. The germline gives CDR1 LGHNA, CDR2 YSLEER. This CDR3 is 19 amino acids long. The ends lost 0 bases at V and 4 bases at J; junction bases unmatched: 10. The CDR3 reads CASSQDDGLAGEGPDTQYF. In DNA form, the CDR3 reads TGCGCCAGCAGCCAAGATGATGGACTAGCGGGGGAGGGCCCAGATACGCAGTATTTT.

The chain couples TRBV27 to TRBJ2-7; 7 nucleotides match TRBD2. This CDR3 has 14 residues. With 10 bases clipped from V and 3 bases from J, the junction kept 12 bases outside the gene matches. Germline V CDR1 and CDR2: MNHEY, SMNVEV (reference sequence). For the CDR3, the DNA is TGTGCCAACCAATCCCGGGACTATTTCTACGAGCAGTACGTC. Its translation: CANQSRDYFYEQYV.

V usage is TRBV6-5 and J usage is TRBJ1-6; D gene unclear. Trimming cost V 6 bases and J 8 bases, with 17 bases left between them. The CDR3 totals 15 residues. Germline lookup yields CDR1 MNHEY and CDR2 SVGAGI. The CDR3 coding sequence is TGTGCCAGCAGCCGCCAGGACGAGGGCTATTCACCCCTCCACTTT. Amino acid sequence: CASSRQDEGYSPLHF.

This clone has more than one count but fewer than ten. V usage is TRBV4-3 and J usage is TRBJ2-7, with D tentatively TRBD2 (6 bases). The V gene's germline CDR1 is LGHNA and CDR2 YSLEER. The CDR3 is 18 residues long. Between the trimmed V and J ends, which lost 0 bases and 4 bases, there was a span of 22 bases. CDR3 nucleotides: TGCGCCAGCAGCCAAGATGGACGGGAGTTCCCACCACAATACGAGCAGTACGTC. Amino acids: CASSQDGREFPPQYEQYV.

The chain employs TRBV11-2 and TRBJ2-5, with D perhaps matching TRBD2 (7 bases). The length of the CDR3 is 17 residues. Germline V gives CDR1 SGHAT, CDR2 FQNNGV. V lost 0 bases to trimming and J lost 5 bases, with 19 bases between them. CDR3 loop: CASSLDSSEGGPETQYF. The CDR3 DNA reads TGTGCCAGCAGCTTAGATTCGTCTGAGGGGGGGCCGGAGACCCAGTACTTC.

The CDR3: CASRQTGTSNYEQYF. The CDR3 DNA reads TGTGCCAGCAGACAAACCGGGACTAGTAACTACGAGCAGTACTTC. The chain combines TRBV6-5 with TRBJ2-7; TRBD2 matches 8 bases. Germline loops: CDR1 MNHEY, CDR2 SVGAGI. The junction had 10 bases not matched to a gene; V was cut back by 6 bases and J by 3 bases. The CDR3 has 15 amino acids.

The CDR3 here is CASSEATDEKLFF. CDR3 DNA sequence: TGTGCCAGCAGTGAAGCGACAGATGAAAAACTGTTTTTT. The J gene is TRBJ1-4, the V gene TRBV6-1; D possibly corresponds to TRBD1 (5 bases). Germline V gene lookup returns CDR1 MNHNS and CDR2 SASEGT. This CDR3 region has 13 residues. V lost 0 bases, J lost 6 bases, and 5 bases lay in between.

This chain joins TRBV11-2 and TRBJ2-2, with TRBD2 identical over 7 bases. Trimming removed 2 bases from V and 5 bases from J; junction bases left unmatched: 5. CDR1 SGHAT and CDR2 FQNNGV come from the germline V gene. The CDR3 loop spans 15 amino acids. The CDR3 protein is CASSLWGGGTGELFF. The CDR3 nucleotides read TGTGCCAGCAGCTTATGGGGGGGAGGGACCGGGGAGCTGTTTTTT. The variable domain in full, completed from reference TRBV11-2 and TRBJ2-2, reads EAGVAQSPRYKIIEKRQSVAFWCNPISGHATLYWYQQILGQGPKLLIQFQNNGVVDDSQLPKDRFSAERLKGVDSTLKIQPAKLEDSAVYLCASSLWGGGTGELFFGEGSRLTVL.

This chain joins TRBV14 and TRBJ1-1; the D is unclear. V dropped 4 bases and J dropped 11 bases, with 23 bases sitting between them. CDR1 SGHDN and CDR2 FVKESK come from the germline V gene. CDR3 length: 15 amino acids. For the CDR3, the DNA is TGTGCCAGCAGCCCCCTTGCCCCTGGAGGAGGTTCGGCTTTCTTT. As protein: CASSPLAPGGGSAFF. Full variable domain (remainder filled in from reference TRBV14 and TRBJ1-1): EAGVTQFPSHSVIEKGQTVTLRCDPISGHDNLYWYRRVMGKEIKFLLHFVKESKQDESGMPNNRFLAERTGGTYSTLKVQPAELEDSGVYFCASSPLAPGGGSAFFGQGTRLTVV.

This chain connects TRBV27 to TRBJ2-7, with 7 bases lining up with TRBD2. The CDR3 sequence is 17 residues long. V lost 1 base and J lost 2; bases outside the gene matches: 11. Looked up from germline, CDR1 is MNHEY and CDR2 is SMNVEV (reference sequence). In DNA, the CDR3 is TGTGCCAGCAGTTTATTAAGGACCAGCGGGGACCCCTACGAGCAGTACTTC. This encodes CASSLLRTSGDPYEQYF.

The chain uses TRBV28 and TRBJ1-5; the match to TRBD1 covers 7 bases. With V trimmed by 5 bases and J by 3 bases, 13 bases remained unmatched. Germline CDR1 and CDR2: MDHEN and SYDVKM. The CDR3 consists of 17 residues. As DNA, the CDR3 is TGTGCCAGCAGTCCCCTTGTCCCCGGGACAGTCAATCAGCCCCAGCATTTT. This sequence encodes CASSPLVPGTVNQPQHF.

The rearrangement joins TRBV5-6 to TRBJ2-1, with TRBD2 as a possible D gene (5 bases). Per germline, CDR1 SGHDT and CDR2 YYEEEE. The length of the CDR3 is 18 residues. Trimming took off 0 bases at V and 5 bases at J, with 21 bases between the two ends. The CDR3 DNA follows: TGTGCCAGCAGCTTGGATGAACTTTTTCGGACTGCTGACAATGAGCAGTTCTTC. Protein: CASSLDELFRTADNEQFF.

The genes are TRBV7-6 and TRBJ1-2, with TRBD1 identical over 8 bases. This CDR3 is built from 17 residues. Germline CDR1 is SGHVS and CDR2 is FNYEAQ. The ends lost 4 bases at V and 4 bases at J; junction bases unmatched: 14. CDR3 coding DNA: TGTGCCAGCAGCTCTCGTGGGGGGACAGGCCTATTCTATGGCTACACCTTC. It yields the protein CASSSRGGTGLFYGYTF.

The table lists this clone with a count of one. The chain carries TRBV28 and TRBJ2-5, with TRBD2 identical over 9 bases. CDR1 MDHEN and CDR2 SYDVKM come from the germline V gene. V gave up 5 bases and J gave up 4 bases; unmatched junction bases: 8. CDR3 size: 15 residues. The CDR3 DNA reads TGTGCCAGCAGTGGCGGGACTAGCATTACAGAGACCCAGTACTTC. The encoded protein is CASSGGTSITETQYF.

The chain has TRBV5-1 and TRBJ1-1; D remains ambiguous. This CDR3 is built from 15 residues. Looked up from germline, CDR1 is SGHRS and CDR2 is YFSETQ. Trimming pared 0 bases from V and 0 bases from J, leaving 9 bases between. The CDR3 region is CASSLDGGVNTEAFF. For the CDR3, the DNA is TGCGCCAGCAGCTTGGATGGCGGGGTGAACACTGAAGCTTTCTTT.

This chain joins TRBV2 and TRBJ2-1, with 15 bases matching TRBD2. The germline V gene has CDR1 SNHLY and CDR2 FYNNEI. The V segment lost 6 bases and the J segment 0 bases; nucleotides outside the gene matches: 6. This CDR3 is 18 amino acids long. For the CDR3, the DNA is TGTGCCAGCAGAGGGACTAGCGGGGGGCTGAGCTCCTACAATGAGCAGTTCTTC. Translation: CASRGTSGGLSSYNEQFF.

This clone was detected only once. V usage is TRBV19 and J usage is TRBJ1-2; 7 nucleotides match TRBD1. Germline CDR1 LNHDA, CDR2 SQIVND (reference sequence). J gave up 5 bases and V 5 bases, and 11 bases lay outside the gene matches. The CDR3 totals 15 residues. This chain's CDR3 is CASSVPDRELYGYTF. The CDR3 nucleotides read TGTGCCAGTAGTGTACCCGACAGGGAACTTTATGGCTACACCTTC. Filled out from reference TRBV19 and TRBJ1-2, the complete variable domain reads DGGITQSPKYLFRKEGQNVTLSCEQNLNHDAMYWYRQDPGQGLRLIYYSQIVNDFQKGDIAEGYSVSREKKESFPLTVTSAQKNPTAFYLCASSVPDRELYGYTFGSGTRLTVV.

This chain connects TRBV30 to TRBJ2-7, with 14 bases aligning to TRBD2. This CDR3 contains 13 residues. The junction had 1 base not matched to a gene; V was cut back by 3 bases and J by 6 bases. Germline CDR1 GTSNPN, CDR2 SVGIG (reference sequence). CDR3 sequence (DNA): TGTGCCTGGAGCGGGACTAGCGGGGGCGAGCAGTACTTC. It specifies CAWSGTSGGEQYF.

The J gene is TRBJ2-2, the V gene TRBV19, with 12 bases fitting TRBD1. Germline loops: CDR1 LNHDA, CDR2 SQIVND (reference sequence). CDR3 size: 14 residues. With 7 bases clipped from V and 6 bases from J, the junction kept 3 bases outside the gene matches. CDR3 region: CASTRDRGPGELFF. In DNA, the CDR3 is TGTGCCAGTACCCGGGACAGGGGGCCCGGGGAGCTGTTTTTT.

CDR3 coding DNA: TGTGCCACCAGCACCAGTCCCGTGGGACTAGCGTTCGAGCAGTACTTC. Its translation is CATSTSPVGLAFEQYF. This chain links TRBV15 with TRBJ2-7; 10 bases are shared with TRBD2. Germline V CDR1 and CDR2: LNHNV, YYDKDF (reference sequence). This CDR3 is 16 amino acids long. Germline trimming cut 4 bases from V and 6 bases from J; bases unmatched to any gene: 12. The full variable domain, with the rest looked up from reference TRBV15 and TRBJ2-7, is DAMVIQNPRYQVTQFGKPVTLSCSQTLNHNVMYWYQQKSSQAPKLLFHYYDKDFNNEADTPDNFQSRRPNTSFCFLDIRSPGLGDTAMYLCATSTSPVGLAFEQYFGPGTRLTVT.

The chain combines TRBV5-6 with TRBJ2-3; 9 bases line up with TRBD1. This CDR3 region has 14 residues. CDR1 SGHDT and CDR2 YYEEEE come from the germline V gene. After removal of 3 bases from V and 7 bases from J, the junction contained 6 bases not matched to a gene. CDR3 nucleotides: TGTGCCAGCAGCTCCGGGACAGGGCTTAATACGCAGTATTTT. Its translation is CASSSGTGLNTQYF.

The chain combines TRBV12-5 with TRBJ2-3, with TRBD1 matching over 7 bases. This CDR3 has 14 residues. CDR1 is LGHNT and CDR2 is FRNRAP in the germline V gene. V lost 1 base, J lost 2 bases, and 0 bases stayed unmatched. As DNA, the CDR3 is TGTGCTAGTGGTTTGGAGGGGGCCACAGATACGCAGTATTTT. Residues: CASGLEGATDTQYF.

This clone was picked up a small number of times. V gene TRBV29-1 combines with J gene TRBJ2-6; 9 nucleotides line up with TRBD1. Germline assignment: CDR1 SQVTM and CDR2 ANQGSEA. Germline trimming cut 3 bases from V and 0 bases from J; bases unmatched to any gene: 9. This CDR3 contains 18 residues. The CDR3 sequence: CSVEVGTGPSSGANVLTF. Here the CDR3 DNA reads TGCAGCGTTGAGGTGGGGACAGGGCCGAGCTCTGGGGCCAACGTCCTGACTTTC.

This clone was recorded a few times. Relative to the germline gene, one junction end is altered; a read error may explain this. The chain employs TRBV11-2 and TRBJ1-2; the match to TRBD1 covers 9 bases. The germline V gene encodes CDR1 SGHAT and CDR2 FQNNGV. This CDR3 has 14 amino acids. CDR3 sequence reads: CASSLESGTGLSHF. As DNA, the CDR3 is TGTGCCAGCAGCTTAGAGTCCGGGACAGGGTTGTCTCACTTC.

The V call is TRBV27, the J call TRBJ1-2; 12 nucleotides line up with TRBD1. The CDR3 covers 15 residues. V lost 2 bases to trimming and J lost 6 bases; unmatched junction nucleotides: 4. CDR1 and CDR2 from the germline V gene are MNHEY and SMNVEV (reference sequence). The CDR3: CASSLRDRGRNGYTF. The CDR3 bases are TGTGCCAGCAGTTTAAGGGACAGGGGGCGCAATGGCTACACCTTC.

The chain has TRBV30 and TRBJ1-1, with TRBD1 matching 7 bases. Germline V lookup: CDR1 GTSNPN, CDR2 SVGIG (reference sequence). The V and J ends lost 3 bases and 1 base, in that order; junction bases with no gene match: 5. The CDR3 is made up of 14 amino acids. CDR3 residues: CAWSLTGTNTEAFF. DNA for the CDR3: TGTGCCTGGAGCCTGACAGGGACGAACACTGAAGCTTTCTTT.

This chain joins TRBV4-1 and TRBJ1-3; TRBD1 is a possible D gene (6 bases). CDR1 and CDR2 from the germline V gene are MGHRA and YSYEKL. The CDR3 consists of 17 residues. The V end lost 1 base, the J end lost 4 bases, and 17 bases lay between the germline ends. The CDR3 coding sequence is TGCGCCAGCAGCCAAGCAAGGAGCAGGGGTTCAGGAAACACCATATATTTT. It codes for CASSQARSRGSGNTIYF.